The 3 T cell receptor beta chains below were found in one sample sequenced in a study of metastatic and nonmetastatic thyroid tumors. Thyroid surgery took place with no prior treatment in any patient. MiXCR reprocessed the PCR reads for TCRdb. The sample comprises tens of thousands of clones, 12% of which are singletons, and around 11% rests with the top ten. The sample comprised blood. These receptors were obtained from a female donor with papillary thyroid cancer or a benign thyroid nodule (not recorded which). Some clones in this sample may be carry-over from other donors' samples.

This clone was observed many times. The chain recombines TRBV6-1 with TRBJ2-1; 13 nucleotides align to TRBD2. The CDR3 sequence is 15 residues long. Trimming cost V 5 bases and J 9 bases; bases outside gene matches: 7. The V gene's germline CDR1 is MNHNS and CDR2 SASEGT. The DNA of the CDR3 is TGTGCCAGCAGTTCAGGACTAGCGGGAGTCAGTGAGCAGTTCTTC. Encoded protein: CASSSGLAGVSEQFF.

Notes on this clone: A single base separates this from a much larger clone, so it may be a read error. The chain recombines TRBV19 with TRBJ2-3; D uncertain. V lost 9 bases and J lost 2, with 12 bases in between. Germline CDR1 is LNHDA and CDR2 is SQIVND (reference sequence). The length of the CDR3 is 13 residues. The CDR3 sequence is CASTSVATDTQYF. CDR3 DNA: TGTGCCAGCACCTCAGTGGCCACAGATACGCAGTATTTT.

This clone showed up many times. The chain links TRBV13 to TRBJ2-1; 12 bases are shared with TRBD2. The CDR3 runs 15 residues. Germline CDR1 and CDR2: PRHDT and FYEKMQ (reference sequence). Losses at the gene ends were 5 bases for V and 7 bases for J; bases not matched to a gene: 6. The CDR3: CASSRKTSGSNEQFF. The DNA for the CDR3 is TGTGCCAGCAGCCGCAAGACTAGCGGGAGTAATGAGCAGTTCTTC.